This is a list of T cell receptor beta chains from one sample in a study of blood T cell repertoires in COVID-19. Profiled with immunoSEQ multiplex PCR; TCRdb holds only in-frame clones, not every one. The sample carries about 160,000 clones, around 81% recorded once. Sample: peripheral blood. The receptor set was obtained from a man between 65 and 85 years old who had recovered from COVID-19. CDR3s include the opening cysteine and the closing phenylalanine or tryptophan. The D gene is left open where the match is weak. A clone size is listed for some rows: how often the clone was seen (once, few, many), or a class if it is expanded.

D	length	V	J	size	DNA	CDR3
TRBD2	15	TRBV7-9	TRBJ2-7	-	TGTGCCAGCAGCCGGACAGAAAGCGGGAGATACGAGCAGTACTTC	CASSRTESGRYEQYF
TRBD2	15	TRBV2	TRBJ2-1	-	TGTGCCAGCAGTGTTCGTCTAGCGGGAGTGAATGAGCAGTTCTTC	CASSVRLAGVNEQFF
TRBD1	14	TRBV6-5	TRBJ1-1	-	TGTGCCAGCAGCGCAACAGGGGGGGTCGGTGAAGCTTTCTTT	CASSATGGVGEAFF
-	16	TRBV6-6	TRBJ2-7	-	TGTGCCAGCAGTTACACCCCCGGGGAACCCTCCTACGAGCAGTACTTC	CASSYTPGEPSYEQYF
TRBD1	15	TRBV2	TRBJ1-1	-	TGTGCCAGCAGCAGGGACAGGGGGATGAACACTGAAGCTTTCTTT	CASSRDRGMNTEAFF
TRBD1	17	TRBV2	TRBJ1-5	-	TGTGCCAGCAGTGAAACCGGGACAGGGGTTTTGGGGCAGCCCCAGCATTTT	CASSETGTGVLGQPQHF
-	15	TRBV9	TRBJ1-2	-	TGTGCCAGCAGCGTAGACCCGGGTTCCGACTATGGCTACACCTTC	CASSVDPGSDYGYTF
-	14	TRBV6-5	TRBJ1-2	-	TGTGCCAGCAGTAAGGACGGGGCTAACTATGGCTACACCTTC	CASSKDGANYGYTF
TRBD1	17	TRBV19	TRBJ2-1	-	TGTGCCAGTAGTCATCCGACAGGGGGCAGCGGGAGAAGTGAGCAGTTCTTC	CASSHPTGGSGRSEQFF
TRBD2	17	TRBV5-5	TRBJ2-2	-	TGTGCCAGCAGCTTGTTTCTGGGAGGGCCCTCGACCGGGGAGCTGTTTTTT	CASSLFLGGPSTGELFF
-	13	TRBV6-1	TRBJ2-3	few	TGTGCCAGCAGTGAGAGGAGCACAGATACGCAGTATTTT	CASSERSTDTQYF
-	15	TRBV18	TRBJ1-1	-	TGTGCCAGCTCACCGAAGGCCACAGGACCCACTGAAGCTTTCTTT	CASSPKATGPTEAFF
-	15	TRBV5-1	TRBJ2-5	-	TGCGCCAGCAGACTAACTCCAGGGTCCCAAGAGACCCAGTACTTC	CASRLTPGSQETQYF
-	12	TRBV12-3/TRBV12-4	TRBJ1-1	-	TGTGCCAGCAGTTTGACAGCCACTGAAGCTTTCTTT	CASSLTATEAFF
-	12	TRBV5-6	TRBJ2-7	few	TGTGCCAGCAGCTTCAACAGCGGCGAGCAGTACTTC	CASSFNSGEQYF
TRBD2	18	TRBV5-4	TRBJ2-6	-	TGTGCCAGCAGCTTGGCGGTTAGCGGGAGTGGTGGGGCCAACGTCCTGACTTTC	CASSLAVSGSGGANVLTF
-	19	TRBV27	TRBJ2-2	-	TGTGCCAGCAGTTACAATCGGTGGGACTCCCCCGCGAACACCGGGGAGCTGTTTTTT	CASSYNRWDSPANTGELFF
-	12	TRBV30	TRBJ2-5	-	TGTGCCTGGAGGCGCGGTTTATCGACCCAGTACTTC	CAWRRGLSTQYF
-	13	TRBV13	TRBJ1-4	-	TGTGCCAGCAGCTCCGGAGCTAATGAAAAACTGTTTTTT	CASSSGANEKLFF
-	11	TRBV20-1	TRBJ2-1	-	TGCAGTGCTACGAGCCCACATGAGCAGTTCTTC	CSATSPHEQFF
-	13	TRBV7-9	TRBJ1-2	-	TGTGCCAGCAGCCCCCAGGGTACGGGTGGCTACACCTTC	CASSPQGTGGYTF
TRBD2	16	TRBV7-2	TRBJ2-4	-	TGTGCCAGCAGCCCCGGGACTATATTAGCCAAAAACATTCAGTACTTC	CASSPGTILAKNIQYF